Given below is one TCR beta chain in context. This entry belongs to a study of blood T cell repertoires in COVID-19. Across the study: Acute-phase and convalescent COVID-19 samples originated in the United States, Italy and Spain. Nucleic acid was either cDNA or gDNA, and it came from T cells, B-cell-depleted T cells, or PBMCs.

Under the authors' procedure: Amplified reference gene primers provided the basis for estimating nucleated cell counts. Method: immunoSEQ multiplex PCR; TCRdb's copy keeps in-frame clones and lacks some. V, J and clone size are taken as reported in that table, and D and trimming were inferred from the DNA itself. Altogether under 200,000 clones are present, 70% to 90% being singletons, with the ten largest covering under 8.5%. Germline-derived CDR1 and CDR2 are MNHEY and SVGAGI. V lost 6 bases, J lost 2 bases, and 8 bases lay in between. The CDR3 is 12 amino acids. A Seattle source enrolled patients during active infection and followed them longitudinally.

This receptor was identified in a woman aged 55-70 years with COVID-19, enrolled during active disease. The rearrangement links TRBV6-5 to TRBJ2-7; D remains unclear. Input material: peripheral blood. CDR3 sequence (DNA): TGTGCCAGCAGACAAAACACCTACGAGCAGTACTTC. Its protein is CASRQNTYEQYF.